The 14 T cell receptor beta chains in this list originate from one sample, sequenced in a study of blood T cell repertoires in COVID-19. Clones were sequenced by immunoSEQ multiplex PCR, and TCRdb holds only the in-frame ones, with some missing. The sample has about 190,000 clones; roughly 80% are singletons. The material sequenced was peripheral blood. All receptors derive from a woman between 50 and 59 years old with acute or convalescent COVID-19.

V is TRBV14 and J is TRBJ1-3; 7 nucleotides line up with TRBD1. J gave up 0 bases and V 4 bases, and 6 bases lay outside the gene matches. The CDR3 spans 16 residues. Germline assignment: CDR1 SGHDN and CDR2 FVKESK. The CDR3 DNA follows: TGTGCCAGCAGCCGACGAGGGGGCGGCTCTGGAAACACCATATATTTT. Protein sequence: CASSRRGGGSGNTIYF. Full variable domain (missing parts from reference TRBV14 and TRBJ1-3): EAGVTQFPSHSVIEKGQTVTLRCDPISGHDNLYWYRRVMGKEIKFLLHFVKESKQDESGMPNNRFLAERTGGTYSTLKVQPAELEDSGVYFCASSRRGGGSGNTIYFGEGSWLTVV.

V gene TRBV2 combines with J gene TRBJ2-4; 7 bases are a match to TRBD1. The CDR3 spans 15 residues. V shed 6 bases, J shed 0 bases, and the junction held 5 bases outside the gene matches. Germline-derived CDR1 and CDR2 are SNHLY and FYNNEI. CDR3 residues: CASRDRELAKNIQYF. CDR3 nucleotides: TGTGCCAGCAGAGACAGGGAGCTAGCCAAAAACATTCAGTACTTC.

Comment on this clone: Other DNA sequences in the sample encode the same CDR3. The V gene is TRBV30, the J gene TRBJ1-6, with a possible D match to TRBD1 (5 bases). The length of the CDR3 is 14 residues. The V end lost 0 bases, the J end lost 5 bases, and 8 bases lay between the germline ends. The V gene's germline CDR1 is GTSNPN and CDR2 SVGIG (reference sequence). CDR3 sequence (DNA): TGTGCCTGGAGTGTACGGGGGAATAATTCACCCCTCCACTTT. Translated, it gives CAWSVRGNNSPLHF.

This rearrangement joins TRBV5-8 to TRBJ2-6; possible D gene TRBD1, 6 bases. The germline V and J ends were trimmed by 4 bases and 0 bases, with 17 bases remaining between them. This CDR3 has 18 residues. CDR1 and CDR2 from the germline V gene are SGHTS and YDEGEE. CDR3 bases: TGTGCCAGCAGCCCGGACAGACCAGGGACCTCTGGGGCCAACGTCCTGACTTTC. Its protein product is CASSPDRPGTSGANVLTF. Based on the CDR3 plus reference TRBV5-8 and TRBJ2-6, the full variable domain is EAGVTQSPTHLIKTRGQQATLRCSPISGHTSVYWYQQALGLGLQFLLWYDEGEERNRGNFPPRFSGRQFPNYSSELNVNALELEDSALYLCASSPDRPGTSGANVLTFGAGSRLTVL.

This clone was seen only once. The chain recombines TRBV5-6 with TRBJ1-1, with no clear D. The CDR3 is 11 amino acids. The germline V gene encodes CDR1 SGHDT and CDR2 YYEEEE. Trimming shortened V by 0 bases and J by 8 bases, and 5 bases separated the two germline ends. CDR3: CASSLGEEAFF. The DNA for the CDR3 is TGTGCCAGCAGCTTGGGAGAGGAAGCTTTCTTT.

The chain uses TRBV7-2 and TRBJ1-3, with TRBD1 identical over 7 bases. The CDR3 is made up of 17 amino acids. The V and J ends lost 5 bases and 4 bases, in that order; junction bases with no gene match: 14. Germline CDR1 reads SGHTA; CDR2 reads FQGNSA. The CDR3 here is CASSPTTGRLGGNTIYF. The CDR3 region has the DNA TGTGCCAGCAGCCCAACGACAGGGCGCCTGGGCGGAAACACCATATATTTT.

The CDR3 region has the DNA TGTGCCAGCAGCCACGACCATCAGGGGACTGAAGCTTTCTTT. Translating it yields CASSHDHQGTEAFF. The chain links TRBV4-2 to TRBJ1-1; weak D call: TRBD1 (6 bases). V was trimmed by 3 bases and J by 5 bases, leaving 13 bases between them. Germline V gene sequence: CDR1 LGHNA, CDR2 YNFKEQ. The CDR3 is 14 amino acids.

This clone was counted a few times. V and J are TRBV30 and TRBJ1-6, with a possible D match to TRBD1 (5 bases). The length of the CDR3 is 15 residues. CDR1 is GTSNPN and CDR2 is SVGIG in the germline V gene (reference sequence). Trimming removed 0 bases at V and 7 bases at J, with 13 bases between. CDR3 region: CAWSVRGGGNSPLHF. DNA for the CDR3: TGTGCCTGGAGTGTACGGGGCGGGGGGAATTCACCCCTCCACTTT.

This clone was seen a handful of times. The chain recombines TRBV19 with TRBJ2-7; a weak D match, TRBD1 (5 bases). V was cut by 5 bases and J by 8 bases, with 22 bases left in between. The CDR3 is 15 amino acids. CDR1 and CDR2 from the germline V gene are LNHDA and SQIVND (reference sequence). Here the CDR3 reads CASSPKPLDSFKQYF. The CDR3 DNA is TGTGCCAGTAGTCCCAAGCCACTCGACAGCTTCAAGCAGTACTTC.

The chain combines TRBV7-8 with TRBJ1-1, with no clear D. From germline, CDR1 is SGHVS and CDR2 FQNEAQ. V dropped 1 base and J dropped 0 bases, with 9 bases sitting between them. There are 15 residues in the CDR3. The CDR3 protein is CASSLGGQLNTEAFF. CDR3 coding DNA: TGTGCCAGCAGCTTAGGTGGCCAGTTGAACACTGAAGCTTTCTTT.

The chain joins TRBV5-1 to TRBJ2-1; 10 bases map to TRBD1. The germline V gene encodes CDR1 SGHRS and CDR2 YFSETQ. There are 15 residues in the CDR3. V lost 4 bases and J lost 4; bases outside the gene matches: 5. The CDR3 DNA reads TGCGCCAGCAGCCTCGGGACAGGGGCTTACAATGAGCAGTTCTTC. Residues: CASSLGTGAYNEQFF.

J is TRBJ1-2 and V is TRBV5-5; 7 bases align to TRBD1. V lost 4 bases, J lost 6 bases, and 12 bases stayed unmatched. Germline CDR1 is SGHKS and CDR2 is YYEKEE (reference sequence). This CDR3 has 15 amino acids. Here the CDR3 reads CASSAYSRGQDGYTF. The CDR3 DNA reads as TGTGCCAGCAGCGCATATTCCAGAGGACAGGATGGCTACACCTTC.

The rearrangement joins TRBV10-1 to TRBJ2-2, with a possible D match to TRBD2 (5 bases). This CDR3 has 14 residues. Trimming shortened V by 3 bases and J by 0 bases, and 5 bases separated the two germline ends. In germline, CDR1 is WNHNN, CDR2 SYGVQD (reference sequence). The CDR3: CASSELANTGELFF. The CDR3 nucleotides read TGCGCCAGCAGTGAACTAGCGAACACCGGGGAGCTGTTTTTT.

The chain combines TRBV16 with TRBJ2-1; TRBD2 matches at 12 bases. The V and J ends lost 2 bases and 7 bases, in that order; junction bases with no gene match: 3. From germline, CDR1 is KGHSY and CDR2 FQNENV. The CDR3 runs to 15 residues. This CDR3 reads CASSQLAGGRNEQFF. In DNA, the CDR3 is TGTGCCAGCAGCCAACTAGCGGGAGGGAGAAATGAGCAGTTCTTC.